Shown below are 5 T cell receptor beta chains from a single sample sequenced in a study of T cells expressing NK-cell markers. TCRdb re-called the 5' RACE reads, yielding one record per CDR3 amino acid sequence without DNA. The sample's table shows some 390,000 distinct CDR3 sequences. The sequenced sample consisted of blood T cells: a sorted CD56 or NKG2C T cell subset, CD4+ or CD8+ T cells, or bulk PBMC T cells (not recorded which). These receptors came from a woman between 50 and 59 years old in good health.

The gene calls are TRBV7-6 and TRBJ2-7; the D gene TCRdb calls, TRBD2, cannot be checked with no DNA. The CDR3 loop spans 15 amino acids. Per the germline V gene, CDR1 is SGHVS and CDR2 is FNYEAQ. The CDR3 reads CASSSLRGSGYEQYF.

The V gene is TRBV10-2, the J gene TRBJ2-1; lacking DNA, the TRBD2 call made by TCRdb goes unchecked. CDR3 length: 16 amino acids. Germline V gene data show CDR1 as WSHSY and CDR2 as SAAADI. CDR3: CASRATKRSSYNEQFF.

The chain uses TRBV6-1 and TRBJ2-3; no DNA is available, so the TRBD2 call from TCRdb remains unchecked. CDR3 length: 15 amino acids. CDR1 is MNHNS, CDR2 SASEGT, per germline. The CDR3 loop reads CASSEEALHTDTQYF.

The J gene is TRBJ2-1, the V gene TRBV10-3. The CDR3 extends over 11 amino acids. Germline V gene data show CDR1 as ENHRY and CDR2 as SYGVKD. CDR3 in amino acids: CAISVLNEQFF.

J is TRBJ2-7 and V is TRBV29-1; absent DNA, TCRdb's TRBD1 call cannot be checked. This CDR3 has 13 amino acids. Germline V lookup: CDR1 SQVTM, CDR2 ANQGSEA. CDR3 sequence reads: CSVGSQGAEEQYF.